Included here is one TCR beta chain sequence, with context. This sample is part of a study of cytomegalovirus exposure and HLA in healthy donors. Researchers ran the PCR with 60 Vbeta and 13 Jbeta primers. Sequencing was performed with immunoSEQ multiplex PCR; in TCRdb, only in-frame clones are kept and a portion is missing. The sample records about 160,000 clones, around 84% being singletons. This CDR3 contains 15 residues. The germline gives CDR1 MNHNY, CDR2 SVGAGI (reference sequence). V shed 4 bases and J shed 2 bases, with 15 bases lying between them. The clonotype was recovered from a middle-aged woman in good health and CMV-seronegative. What was sequenced was PBMCs. The chain combines TRBV6-6 with TRBJ2-7; perhaps TRBD1 as D (6 bases). The CDR3 here is CASSSGAGTTYEQYF. The CDR3 nucleotides are TGTGCCAGCAGTTCCGGGGCAGGGACAACCTACGAGCAGTACTTC.